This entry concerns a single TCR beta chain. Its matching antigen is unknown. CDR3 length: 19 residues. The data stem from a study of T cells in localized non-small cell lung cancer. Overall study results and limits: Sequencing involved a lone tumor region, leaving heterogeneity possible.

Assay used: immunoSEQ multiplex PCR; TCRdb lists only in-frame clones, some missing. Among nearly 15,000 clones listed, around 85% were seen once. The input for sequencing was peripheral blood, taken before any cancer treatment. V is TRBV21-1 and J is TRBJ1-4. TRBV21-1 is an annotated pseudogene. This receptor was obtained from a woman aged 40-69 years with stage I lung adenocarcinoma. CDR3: CASSKGVLSMGSTNEKLFF. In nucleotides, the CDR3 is TGTGCCAGCAGCAAAGGGGTCCTCTCCATGGGGTCAACTAATGAAAAACTGTTTTTT.